The source of this TCR beta chain is a study of blood T cell repertoires in COVID-19. About the study: Material from acute and convalescent COVID-19 was sourced from the United States, Italy and Spain. PBMCs, B-cell-depleted T cells, or T cells were the source of the cDNA or gDNA that made up the material.

The protocol was immunoSEQ multiplex PCR, while the TCRdb copy is restricted to in-frame clones and leaves out a portion. The profile shows 67,000 or so clones, about four fifths of them singletons. Germline V lookup: CDR1 SQVTM, CDR2 ANQGSEA. The V gene lost 7 bases and the J gene lost 0 bases, with 10 bases spanning the gap. This CDR3 contains 13 residues. Sequencing was performed on peripheral blood. The clonotype was recovered from a man aged 65-85 years with acute or convalescent COVID-19. The V call is TRBV29-1, the J call TRBJ2-1; the D gene is possibly TRBD2 (5 bases). The CDR3 sequence is CSARGSSYNEQFF. The CDR3 coding sequence is TGCAGCGCCCGAGGGAGCTCCTACAATGAGCAGTTCTTC.